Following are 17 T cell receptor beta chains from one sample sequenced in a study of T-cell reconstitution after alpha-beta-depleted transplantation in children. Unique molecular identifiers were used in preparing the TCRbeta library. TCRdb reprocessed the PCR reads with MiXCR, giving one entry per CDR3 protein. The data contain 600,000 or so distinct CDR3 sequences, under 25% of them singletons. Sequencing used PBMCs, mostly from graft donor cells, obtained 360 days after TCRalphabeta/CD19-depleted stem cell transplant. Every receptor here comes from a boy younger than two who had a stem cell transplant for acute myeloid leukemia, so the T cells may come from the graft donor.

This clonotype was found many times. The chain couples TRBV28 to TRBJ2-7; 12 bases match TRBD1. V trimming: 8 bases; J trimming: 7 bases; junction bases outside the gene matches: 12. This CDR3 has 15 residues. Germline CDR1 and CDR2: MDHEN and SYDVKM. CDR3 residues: CASRGRDRGQNEQYV. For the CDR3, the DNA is TGTGCCAGCCGTGGCCGGGACAGGGGGCAGAATGAGCAGTACGTC.

CDR3 sequence: CATSRDWLGSTEAFF. In DNA form, the CDR3 reads TGTGCCACCAGCAGAGATTGGTTAGGGAGCACTGAAGCTTTCTTT. The chain has TRBV15 and TRBJ1-1; no reliable D call. The CDR3 has 15 amino acids. Trimming cost V 0 bases and J 4 bases, with 12 bases left between them. The germline V gene has CDR1 LNHNV and CDR2 YYDKDF (reference sequence). The whole variable domain, filled in from reference TRBV15 and TRBJ1-1, reads DAMVIQNPRYQVTQFGKPVTLSCSQTLNHNVMYWYQQKSSQAPKLLFHYYDKDFNNEADTPDNFQSRRPNTSFCFLDIRSPGLGDTAMYLCATSRDWLGSTEAFFGQGTRLTVV.

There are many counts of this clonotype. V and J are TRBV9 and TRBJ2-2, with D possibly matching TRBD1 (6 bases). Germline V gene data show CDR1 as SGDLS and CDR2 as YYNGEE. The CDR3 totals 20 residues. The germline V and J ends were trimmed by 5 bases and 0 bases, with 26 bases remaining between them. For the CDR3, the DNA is TGTGCCAGCAGTGAACAGATCCGGGACACCCAGTTCGCGAACACCGGGGAGCTGTTTTTT. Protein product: CASSEQIRDTQFANTGELFF.

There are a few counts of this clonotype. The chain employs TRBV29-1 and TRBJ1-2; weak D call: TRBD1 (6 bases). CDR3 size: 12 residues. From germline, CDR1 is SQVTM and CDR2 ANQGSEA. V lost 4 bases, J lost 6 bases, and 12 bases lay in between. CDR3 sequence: CSVGRGADGYTF. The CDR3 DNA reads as TGCAGCGTTGGTCGGGGGGCGGATGGCTACACCTTC.

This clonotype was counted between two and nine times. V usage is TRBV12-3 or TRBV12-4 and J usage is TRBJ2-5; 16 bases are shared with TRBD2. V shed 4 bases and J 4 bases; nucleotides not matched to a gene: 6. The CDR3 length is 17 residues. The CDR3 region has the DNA TGTGCCAGCAGTTCCACCGGGACTAGCGGGGGGGCAGAGACCCAGTACTTC. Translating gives CASSSTGTSGGAETQYF.

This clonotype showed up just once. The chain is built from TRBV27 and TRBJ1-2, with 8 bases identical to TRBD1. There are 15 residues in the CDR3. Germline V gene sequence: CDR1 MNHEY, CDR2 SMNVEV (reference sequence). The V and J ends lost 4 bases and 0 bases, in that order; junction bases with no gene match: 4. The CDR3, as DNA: TGTGCCAGCAGTTCGGGACAGGTTACTAACTATGGCTACACCTTC. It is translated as CASSSGQVTNYGYTF.

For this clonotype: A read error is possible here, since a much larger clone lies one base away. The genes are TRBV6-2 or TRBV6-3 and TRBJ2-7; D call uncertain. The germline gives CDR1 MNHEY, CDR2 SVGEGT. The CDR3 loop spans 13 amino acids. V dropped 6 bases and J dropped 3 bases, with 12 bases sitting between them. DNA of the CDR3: TGTGCCAGCAGCTACAAAATCCGCTACGAGCAGTACTTC. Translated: CASSYKIRYEQYF.

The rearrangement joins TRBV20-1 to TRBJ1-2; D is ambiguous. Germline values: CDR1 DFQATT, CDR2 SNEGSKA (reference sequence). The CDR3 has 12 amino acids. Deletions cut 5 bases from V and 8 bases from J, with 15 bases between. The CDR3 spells CSAFSRQKGYTF. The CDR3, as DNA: TGCAGTGCTTTCAGTCGGCAGAAGGGCTACACCTTC.

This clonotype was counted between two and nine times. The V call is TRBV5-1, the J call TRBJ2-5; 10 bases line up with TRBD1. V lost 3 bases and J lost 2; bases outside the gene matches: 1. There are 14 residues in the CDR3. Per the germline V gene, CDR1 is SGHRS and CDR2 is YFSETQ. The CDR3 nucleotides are TGCGCCAGCAGCTGGGGACAGGGGCAAGAGACCCAGTACTTC. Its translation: CASSWGQGQETQYF.

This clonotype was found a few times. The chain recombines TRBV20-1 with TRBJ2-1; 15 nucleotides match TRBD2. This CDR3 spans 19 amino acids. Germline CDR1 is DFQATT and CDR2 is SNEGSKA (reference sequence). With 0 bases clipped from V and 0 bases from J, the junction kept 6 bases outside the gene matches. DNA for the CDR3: TGCAGTGCTAGAGACTCGGGACTAGCGGGGGGAATCTCCTACAATGAGCAGTTCTTC. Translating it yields CSARDSGLAGGISYNEQFF.

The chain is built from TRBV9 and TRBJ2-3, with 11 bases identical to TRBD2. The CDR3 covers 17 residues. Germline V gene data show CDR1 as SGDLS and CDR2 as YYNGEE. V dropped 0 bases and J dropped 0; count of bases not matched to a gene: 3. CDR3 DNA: TGTGCCAGCAGCGTAGCCCGGACTAGCGGGAGCACAGATACGCAGTATTTT. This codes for CASSVARTSGSTDTQYF.

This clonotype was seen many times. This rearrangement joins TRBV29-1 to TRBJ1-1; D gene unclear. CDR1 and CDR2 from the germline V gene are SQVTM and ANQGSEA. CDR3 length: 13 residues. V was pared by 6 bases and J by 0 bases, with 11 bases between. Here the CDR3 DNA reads TGCAGCGTCGCGAGGTTCATGAACACTGAAGCTTTCTTT. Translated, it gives CSVARFMNTEAFF.

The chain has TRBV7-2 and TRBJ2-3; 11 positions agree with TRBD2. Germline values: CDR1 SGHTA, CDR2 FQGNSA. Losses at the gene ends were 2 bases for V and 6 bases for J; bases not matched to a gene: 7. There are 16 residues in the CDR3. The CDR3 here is CASSLMASGGTDTQYF. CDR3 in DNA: TGTGCCAGCAGCTTAATGGCTAGCGGGGGGACCGATACGCAGTATTTT.

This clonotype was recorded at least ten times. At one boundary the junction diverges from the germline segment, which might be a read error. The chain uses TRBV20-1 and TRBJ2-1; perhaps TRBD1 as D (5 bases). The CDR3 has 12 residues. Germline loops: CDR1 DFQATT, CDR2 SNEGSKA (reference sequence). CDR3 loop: CSARVGDFRVIF. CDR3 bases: TGCAGTGCTAGAGTCGGAGACTTCAGGGTCATCTTC.

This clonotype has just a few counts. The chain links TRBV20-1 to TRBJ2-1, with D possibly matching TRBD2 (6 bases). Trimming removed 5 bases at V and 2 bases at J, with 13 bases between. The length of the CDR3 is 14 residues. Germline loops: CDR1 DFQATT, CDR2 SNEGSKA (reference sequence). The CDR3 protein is CSACPASAYNEQFF. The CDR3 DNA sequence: TGCAGTGCTTGTCCCGCTAGCGCCTACAATGAGCAGTTCTTC.

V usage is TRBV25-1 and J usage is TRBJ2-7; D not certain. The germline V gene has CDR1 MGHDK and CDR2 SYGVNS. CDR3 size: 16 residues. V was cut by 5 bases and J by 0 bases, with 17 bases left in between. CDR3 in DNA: TGTGCCAGCAGTCCCTCGACCCTCTCCGGCTCCTACGAGCAGTACTTC. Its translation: CASSPSTLSGSYEQYF.

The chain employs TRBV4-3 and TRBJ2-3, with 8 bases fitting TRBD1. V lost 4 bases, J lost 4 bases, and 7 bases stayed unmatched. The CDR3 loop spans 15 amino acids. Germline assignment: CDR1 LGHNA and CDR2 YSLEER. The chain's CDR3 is CASSLEGQGADTQYF. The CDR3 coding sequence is TGCGCCAGCAGCCTGGAAGGACAGGGAGCAGATACGCAGTATTTT.